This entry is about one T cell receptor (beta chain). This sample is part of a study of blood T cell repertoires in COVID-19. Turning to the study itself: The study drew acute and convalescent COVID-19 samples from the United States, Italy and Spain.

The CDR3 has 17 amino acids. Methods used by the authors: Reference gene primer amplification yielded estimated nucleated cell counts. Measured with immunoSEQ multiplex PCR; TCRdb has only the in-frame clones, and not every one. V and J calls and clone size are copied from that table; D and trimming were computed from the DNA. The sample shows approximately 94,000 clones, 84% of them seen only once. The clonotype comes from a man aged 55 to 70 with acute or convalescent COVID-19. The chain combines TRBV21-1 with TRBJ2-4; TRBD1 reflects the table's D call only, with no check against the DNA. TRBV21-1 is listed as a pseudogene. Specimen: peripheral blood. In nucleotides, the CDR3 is TGTGCCAGCAGACGACAGGGTCGACCTCTAGCCAAAAACATTCAGTACTTC. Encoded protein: CASRRQGRPLAKNIQYF.